Below are 20 T cell receptor beta chains sequenced from a single sample in a study of cytomegalovirus exposure and HLA in healthy donors. Primers: 60 Vbeta forward and 13 Jbeta reverse. TCRdb keeps only in-frame clones here, not all; method: immunoSEQ multiplex PCR. The repertoire holds approximately 150,000 clones, with 60% to 80% as singletons. Material: PBMCs. The receptor source for this set is a woman in her thirties or forties in good health and CMV-seropositive.

CDR3 residues: CASRMGGDLNEQFF. CDR3 DNA sequence: TGTGCCAGTAGGATGGGGGGAGACCTCAATGAGCAGTTCTTC. The genes are TRBV19 and TRBJ2-1; possibly TRBD2 for D (6 bases). The germline V gene has CDR1 LNHDA and CDR2 SQIVND (reference sequence). CDR3 length: 14 residues. V lost 6 bases, J lost 6 bases, and 15 bases lay in between.

The chain recombines TRBV27 with TRBJ1-3; TRBD1 might be the D (5 bases). Trimming shortened V by 4 bases and J by 4 bases, and 11 bases separated the two germline ends. The germline V gene has CDR1 MNHEY and CDR2 SMNVEV (reference sequence). CDR3 length: 14 amino acids. CDR3 nucleotide sequence: TGTGCCAGCAGTTCCAGGGTCGGCGGAAACACCATATATTTT. Encoded protein: CASSSRVGGNTIYF.

The chain combines TRBV19 with TRBJ2-6; D not certain. Germline loops: CDR1 LNHDA, CDR2 SQIVND (reference sequence). The CDR3 totals 14 residues. V was clipped by 9 bases and J by 2 bases, with 11 bases between them. The CDR3 coding sequence is TGTGCCAGCTCAGATTCACCTGGGGCCAACGTCCTGACTTTC. Translated, it gives CASSDSPGANVLTF.

A note on this clone: One end of the junction is discordant with germline, which a read error may explain. The V and J genes are TRBV10-1 and TRBJ1-5; no definite D call. The length of the CDR3 is 13 residues. Looked up from germline, CDR1 is WNHNN and CDR2 is SYGVQD (reference sequence). CDR3 nucleotide sequence: TGCACCAGCAGTGAGATGCTAGGTCAGCCCCAGCATTTT. This codes for CTSSEMLGQPQHF.

V is TRBV7-9 and J is TRBJ1-2; TRBD1 is a possible D gene (6 bases). With 2 bases removed from V and 3 bases from J, the gap between germline ends came to 7 bases. This CDR3 is 13 amino acids long. The germline V gene has CDR1 SEHNR and CDR2 FQNEAQ (reference sequence). The CDR3 DNA reads TGTGCCAGCAGCTTAAAGGGGGACTATGGCTACACCTTC. Translating it yields CASSLKGDYGYTF.

The chain employs TRBV14 and TRBJ2-1; the match to TRBD2 covers 15 bases. The CDR3 totals 20 residues. Germline CDR1 is SGHDN and CDR2 is FVKESK. V trimming: 0 bases; J trimming: 8 bases; junction bases outside the gene matches: 14. In DNA, the CDR3 is TGTGCCAGCAGCCAAGAGGGAGCCGGGACTAGCGGGAGGTTTGTCGATGAGCAGTTCTTC. The encoded protein is CASSQEGAGTSGRFVDEQFF.

The rearrangement links TRBV4-3 to TRBJ2-7; 12 nucleotides agree with TRBD2. Germline V gene sequence: CDR1 LGHNA, CDR2 YSLEER. V lost 1 base and J lost 2; bases outside the gene matches: 6. This CDR3 region has 17 residues. In nucleotides, the CDR3 is TGCGCCAGCAGCCAAGGGACTAGCGGGGCCGGAACCTACGAGCAGTACTTC. Protein: CASSQGTSGAGTYEQYF.

The rearrangement joins TRBV7-9 to TRBJ2-7; D is possibly TRBD2 (6 bases). The length of the CDR3 is 16 residues. V was trimmed by 5 bases and J by 4 bases, leaving 21 bases between them. The germline V gene has CDR1 SEHNR and CDR2 FQNEAQ (reference sequence). The CDR3 loop reads CASSAPGFGGSYEQYF. Written as DNA, the CDR3 is TGTGCCAGCAGCGCCCCCGGTTTCGGGGGAAGTTACGAGCAGTACTTC. Full variable domain (rest looked up from reference TRBV7-9 and TRBJ2-7): DTGVSQNPRHKITKRGQNVTFRCDPISEHNRLYWYRQTLGQGPEFLTYFQNEAQLEKSRLLSDRFSAERPKGSFSTLEIQRTEQGDSAMYLCASSAPGFGGSYEQYFGPGTRLTVT.

The V gene is TRBV2, the J gene TRBJ1-2, with D possibly being TRBD1 (6 bases). CDR3 length: 14 residues. Germline CDR1 SNHLY, CDR2 FYNNEI. V was clipped by 3 bases and J by 4 bases, with 12 bases between them. CDR3 DNA sequence: TGTGCCAGCAGTGATTTCTTCAGGGGCTATGGCTACACCTTC. Translating gives CASSDFFRGYGYTF.

The chain is built from TRBV4-2 and TRBJ2-6; TRBD1 matches 10 bases. The CDR3 is 19 amino acids. Trimming cost V 4 bases and J 4 bases; bases outside gene matches: 13. Germline-derived CDR1 and CDR2 are LGHNA and YNFKEQ. CDR3 nucleotides: TGTGCCAGCAGCCGACAGGGGGCGGCAGGTGTCTCCGGGGCCAACGTCCTGACTTTC. Its translation is CASSRQGAAGVSGANVLTF.

V and J are TRBV6-1 and TRBJ1-1, with 7 positions matching TRBD1. V lost 6 bases to trimming and J lost 2 bases; unmatched junction nucleotides: 6. The CDR3 runs 14 residues. The germline V gene encodes CDR1 MNHNS and CDR2 SASEGT. The CDR3 nucleotides are TGTGCCAGCAGCGAGAGGGACAGTAACACTGAAGCTTTCTTT. It translates to CASSERDSNTEAFF.

The chain combines TRBV5-5 with TRBJ1-1; the match to TRBD1 covers 8 bases. The CDR3 covers 15 residues. V gave up 0 bases and J gave up 1 base; unmatched junction bases: 2. In germline, CDR1 is SGHKS, CDR2 YYEKEE (reference sequence). The DNA for the CDR3 is TGTGCCAGCAGCTTGGGGGGGACAGGGAACACTGAAGCTTTCTTT. It yields the protein CASSLGGTGNTEAFF.

The chain is built from TRBV10-3 and TRBJ2-7, with 10 bases identical to TRBD2. Germline V gene lookup returns CDR1 ENHRY and CDR2 SYGVKD. Losses at the gene ends were 3 bases for V and 2 bases for J; bases not matched to a gene: 4. This CDR3 has 15 residues. The CDR3 DNA reads as TGTGCCATCAGTGAAACTAGCGGGGCCACCTACGAGCAGTACTTC. Protein: CAISETSGATYEQYF.

This clone was recorded once. The V call is TRBV11-3, the J call TRBJ1-1, with no clear D. The CDR3 runs 13 residues. The germline V gene has CDR1 SGHNT and CDR2 YENEEA. Between the trimmed V and J ends, which lost 5 bases and 5 bases, there was a span of 12 bases. For the CDR3, the DNA is TGTGCCAGCAGCCCGGCCAGAGGAACTGAAGCTTTCTTT. It is translated as CASSPARGTEAFF.

Worth noting for this clone: Other DNA variants within this sample encode the same CDR3. The chain is built from TRBV11-3 and TRBJ2-6; D gene unclear. V lost 3 bases and J lost 1, with 7 bases in between. There are 15 residues in the CDR3. Germline V gives CDR1 SGHNT, CDR2 YENEEA. The CDR3 sequence: CASSFAVSGANVLTF. As DNA, the CDR3 is TGTGCCAGCAGCTTTGCAGTGTCTGGGGCCAACGTCCTGACTTTC. Variable domain in full (rest from reference TRBV11-3 and TRBJ2-6): EAGVVQSPRYKIIEKKQPVAFWCNPISGHNTLYWYLQNLGQGPELLIRYENEEAVDDSQLPKDRFSAERLKGVDSTLKIQPAELGDSAVYLCASSFAVSGANVLTFGAGSRLTVL.

The rearrangement joins TRBV7-9 to TRBJ2-7; 8 bases align to TRBD1. Germline CDR1 SEHNR, CDR2 FQNEAQ (reference sequence). The length of the CDR3 is 12 residues. CDR3 in amino acids: CSGGTGTYEQYF. CDR3 coding DNA: TGTTCCGGAGGGACAGGTACCTACGAGCAGTACTTC.

The table lists this clone with a count of one. This chain uses TRBV4-2 with TRBJ2-5; D perhaps matches TRBD2 (5 bases). The CDR3 loop spans 14 amino acids. CDR1 and CDR2 from the germline V gene are LGHNA and YNFKEQ. Trimming cost V 5 bases and J 5 bases, with 15 bases left between them. CDR3 nucleotides: TGTGCCAGCAGCTCATTAGCGAGTGGTGAGACCCAGTACTTC. Translation gives CASSSLASGETQYF.

V and J are TRBV7-9 and TRBJ2-1, with D possibly TRBD2 on 6 matching bases. V was shortened by 5 bases and J by 3 bases, with 11 bases between the two germline ends. The CDR3 runs to 14 residues. CDR1 and CDR2 (germline): SEHNR, FQNEAQ (reference sequence). The CDR3 protein is CASSPRAGYNEQFF. In nucleotides, the CDR3 is TGTGCCAGCAGCCCCAGAGCGGGCTACAATGAGCAGTTCTTC.

The V gene is TRBV2, the J gene TRBJ2-7; 8 bases line up with TRBD2. Germline CDR1 is SNHLY and CDR2 is FYNNEI. The CDR3 is 15 residues long. The junction had 10 bases not matched to a gene; V was cut back by 9 bases and J by 0 bases. CDR3 amino acids: CASERGGRFSYEQYF. The CDR3 coding sequence is TGTGCCAGTGAACGAGGCGGGAGGTTCTCCTACGAGCAGTACTTC.

The chain is built from TRBV5-4 and TRBJ2-7, with 9 bases identical to TRBD2. Trimming cost V 0 bases and J 5 bases; bases outside gene matches: 3. CDR1 is SGHNT, CDR2 YYREEE, per germline (reference sequence). CDR3 length: 14 amino acids. CDR3 sequence reads: CASSLVAGGDEQYF. For the CDR3, the DNA is TGTGCCAGCAGCTTGGTGGCGGGAGGGGACGAGCAGTACTTC.